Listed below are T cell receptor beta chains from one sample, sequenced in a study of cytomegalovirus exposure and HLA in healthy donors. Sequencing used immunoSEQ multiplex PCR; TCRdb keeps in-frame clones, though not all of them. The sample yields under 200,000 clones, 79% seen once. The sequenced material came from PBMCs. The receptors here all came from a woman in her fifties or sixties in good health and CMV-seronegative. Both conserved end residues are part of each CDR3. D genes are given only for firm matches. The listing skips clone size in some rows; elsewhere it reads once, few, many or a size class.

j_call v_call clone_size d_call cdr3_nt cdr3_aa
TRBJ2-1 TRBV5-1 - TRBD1 TGCGCCAGCAGCTTGGAAGGGACAGGGATCAATGAGCAGTTCTTC CASSLEGTGINEQFF
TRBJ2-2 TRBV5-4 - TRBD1 TGTGCCAGCAGCACCACGGACAGGCGCGAACACCGGGGAGCTGTTTTT CASSTTDRREHRGAVF
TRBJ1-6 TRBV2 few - TGTGCCAGCAGTGAGGCGGGCAGGAGAAATTCACCCCTCCACTTT CASSEAGRRNSPLHF
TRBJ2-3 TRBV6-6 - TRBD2 TGTGCCAGCAGTTACGCGGGGGGACGAAGCACAGATACGCAGTATTTT CASSYAGGRSTDTQYF
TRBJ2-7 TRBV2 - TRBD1 TGTGCCAGCAGTGTGGTACCGGCCGGGACAGACTACGAGCAGTACTTC CASSVVPAGTDYEQYF
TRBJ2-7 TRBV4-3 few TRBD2 TGCGCCAGCAGCCAAACTAGCGGGAGGGCCCTCGAGCAGTACTTC CASSQTSGRALEQYF
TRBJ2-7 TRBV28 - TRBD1 TGTGCCAGCAGTACCATAGGGACAGCGCATGGCTACGAGCAGTACTTC CASSTIGTAHGYEQYF
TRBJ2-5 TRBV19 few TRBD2 TGTGCCAGTAGTTTTGGGACTAGGGAGACCCAGTACTTC CASSFGTRETQYF
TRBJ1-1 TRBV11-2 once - TGTGCCAGCAGCGCCAGGGGAGGGACTGAAGCTTTCTTT CASSARGGTEAFF
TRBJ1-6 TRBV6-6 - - TGTGCCAGCAGTTCAGGGCGCCGAGAATCACCCCTCCACTTT CASSSGRRESPLHF
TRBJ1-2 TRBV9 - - TGTGCCAGCAGCACCTCCCGGGGCTATGGCTACACCTTC CASSTSRGYGYTF
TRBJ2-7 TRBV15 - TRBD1 TGTGCCACCAGCAGAGTGGGACAGGTCGGCGAGCAGTACTTC CATSRVGQVGEQYF
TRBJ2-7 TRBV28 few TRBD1 TGTGCCAGCGACAGGGGCGGAAGGGAGCAGTACTTC CASDRGGREQYF
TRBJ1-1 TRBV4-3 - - TGCGCCAGCAGCCAAGATCGCGACAGTAGAACTGAAGCTTTCTTT CASSQDRDSRTEAFF
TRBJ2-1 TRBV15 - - TGTGCCACCAGCAGAGATATCAGGGCCTCGGATGAGCAGTTCTTC CATSRDIRASDEQFF
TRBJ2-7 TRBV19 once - TGTGCCAGTAGTATGATTGATTCGGCGGGCTACGAGCAGTACTTC CASSMIDSAGYEQYF
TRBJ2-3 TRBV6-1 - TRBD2 TGTGCCAGCGATGCCGGGACTAGCGGGATAGATACGCAGTATTTT CASDAGTSGIDTQYF
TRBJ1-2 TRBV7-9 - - TGTTCCAGCAGCTTAGGGGCAGGGAATAACTATGGCTACACCTTC CSSSLGAGNNYGYTF
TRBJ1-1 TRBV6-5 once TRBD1 TGTGCCAGCAGACCAAACAGGGGCACTGAAGCTTTCTTT CASRPNRGTEAFF
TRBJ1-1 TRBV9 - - TGTGCCAGCAGCGTAGTGGAGGTCACTGAAGCTTTCTTT CASSVVEVTEAFF
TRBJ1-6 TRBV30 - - TGTGCCTGGACCCGTGGAGTGGCCTATAATTCACCCCTCCACTTT CAWTRGVAYNSPLHF
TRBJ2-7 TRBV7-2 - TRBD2 TGTGCCAGCAGCCTTCCTAGCGGGAGTCTCCACGAGCAGTACTTC CASSLPSGSLHEQYF
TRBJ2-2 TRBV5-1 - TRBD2 TGCGCCAGCAGCTTGAGCGGGGGGGCAGTCGGGGAGCTGTTTTTT CASSLSGGAVGELFF
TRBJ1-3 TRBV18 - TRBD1 TGTGCCAGCTCAATAACCGGGACAGTAGTTCCCTCTGGAAACACCATATATTTT CASSITGTVVPSGNTIYF
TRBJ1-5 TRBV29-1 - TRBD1 TGCAGCGTGGAGGGACAGGGGCGAGATCAGCCCCAGCATTTT CSVEGQGRDQPQHF
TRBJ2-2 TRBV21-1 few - TGTGCCAGCAGCAAAGGGACAGGGGGCACCGGGGAGCTGTTTTTT CASSKGTGGTGELFF
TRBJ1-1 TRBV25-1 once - TGTGCCAGCAGTGCCTCCAGGGGCATGAACACTGAAGCTTTCTTT CASSASRGMNTEAFF
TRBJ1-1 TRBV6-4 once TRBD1 TGTGCCAGCAAGACCAGGGGGCGCCGAGGTGAAGCTTTCTTT CASKTRGRRGEAFF